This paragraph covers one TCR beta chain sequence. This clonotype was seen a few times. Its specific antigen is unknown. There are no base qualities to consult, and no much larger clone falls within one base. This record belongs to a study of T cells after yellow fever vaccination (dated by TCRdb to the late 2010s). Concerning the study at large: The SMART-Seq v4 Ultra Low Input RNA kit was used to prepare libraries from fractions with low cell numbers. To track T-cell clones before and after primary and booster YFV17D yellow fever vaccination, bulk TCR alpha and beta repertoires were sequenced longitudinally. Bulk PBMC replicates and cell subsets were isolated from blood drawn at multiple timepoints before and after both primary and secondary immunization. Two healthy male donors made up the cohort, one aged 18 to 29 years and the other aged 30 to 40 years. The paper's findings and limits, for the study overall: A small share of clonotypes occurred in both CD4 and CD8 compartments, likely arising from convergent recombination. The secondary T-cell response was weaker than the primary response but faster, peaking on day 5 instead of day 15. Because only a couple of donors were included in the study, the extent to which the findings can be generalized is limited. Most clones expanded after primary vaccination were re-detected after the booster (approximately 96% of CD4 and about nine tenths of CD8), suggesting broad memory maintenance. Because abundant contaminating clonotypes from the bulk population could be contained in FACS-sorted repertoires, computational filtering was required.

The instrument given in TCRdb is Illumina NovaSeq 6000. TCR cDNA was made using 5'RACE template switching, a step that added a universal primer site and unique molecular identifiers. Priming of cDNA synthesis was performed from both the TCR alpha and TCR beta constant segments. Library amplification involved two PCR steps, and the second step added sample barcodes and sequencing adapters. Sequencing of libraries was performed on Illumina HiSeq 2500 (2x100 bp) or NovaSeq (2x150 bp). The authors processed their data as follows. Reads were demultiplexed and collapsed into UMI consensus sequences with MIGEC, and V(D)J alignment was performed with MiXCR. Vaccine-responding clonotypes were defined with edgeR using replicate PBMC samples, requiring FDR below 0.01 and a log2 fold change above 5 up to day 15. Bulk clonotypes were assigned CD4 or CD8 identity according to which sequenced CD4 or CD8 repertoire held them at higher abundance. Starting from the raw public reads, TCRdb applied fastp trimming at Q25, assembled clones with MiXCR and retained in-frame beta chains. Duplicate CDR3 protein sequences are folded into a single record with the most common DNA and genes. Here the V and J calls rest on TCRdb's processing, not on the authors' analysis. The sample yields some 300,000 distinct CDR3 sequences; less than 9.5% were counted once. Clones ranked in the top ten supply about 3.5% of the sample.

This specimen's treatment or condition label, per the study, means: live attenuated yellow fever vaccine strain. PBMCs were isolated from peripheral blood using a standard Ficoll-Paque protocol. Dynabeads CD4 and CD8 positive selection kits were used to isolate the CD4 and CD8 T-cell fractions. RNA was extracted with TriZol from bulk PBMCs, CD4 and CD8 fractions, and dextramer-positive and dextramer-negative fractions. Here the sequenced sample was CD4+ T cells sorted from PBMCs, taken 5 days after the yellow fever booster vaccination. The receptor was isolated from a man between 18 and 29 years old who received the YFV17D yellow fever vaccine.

The DNA reads as follows: TGTGCCAGCCAGGGCGGGGGAGGCACCGGGGAGCTGTTTTTT. Its coded protein is CASQGGGGTGELFF. This chain is built from TRBV28 and TRBJ2-2; TRBD2 aligns with 7 central bases. Measured from the cysteine to the phenylalanine, the CDR3 is 14 residues long. The only DNA kept is the CDR3, 42 bases in frame from the first base. Trimming leaves V shorter by 8 bases and J shorter by 4 bases, with the junction holding 7 bases beyond the gene matches. The germline V gene gives CDR1 as MDHEN and CDR2 as SYDVKM.